The next 18 T cell receptor beta chains were all read from a single sample in a study of blood T cell repertoires in COVID-19 (dated by TCRdb to the early 2020s). Library preparation used the immunoSEQ multiplex PCR assay. In its TCRdb copy, this immuneACCESS table keeps in-frame sequences only and misses some clones. Where compared with another copy, unresolved V genes explain less than half of these, and the others have no known cause. This sample holds some 200,000 clones; roughly 80% were observed only once. The ten largest make up about 4.6% of the sample. Sequenced sample: PBMCs or T cells enriched from blood (not recorded which). All receptors come from a woman aged 45-59 years who had been exposed to COVID-19.

This clone was counted ten times or more. The gene calls are TRBV18 and TRBJ2-3; 7 nucleotides agree with TRBD2. Germline V gives CDR1 KGHSH, CDR2 LQKENI. The CDR3 is 17 residues long. Trimming removed 2 bases from V and 0 bases from J; junction bases left unmatched: 8. This chain's CDR3 is CASSPRELAPSTDTQYF. In DNA form, the CDR3 reads TGTGCCAGCTCACCAAGGGAACTAGCGCCTAGCACAGATACGCAGTATTTT.

The chain links TRBV5-4 to TRBJ1-3; weak D call: TRBD1 (6 bases). The V end was cut by 0 bases, the J end by 4 bases, with 14 bases between. The CDR3 runs 16 residues. The V gene's germline CDR1 is SGHNT and CDR2 YYREEE (reference sequence). CDR3 sequence: CASSLGFGGGGNTIYF. DNA for the CDR3: TGTGCCAGCAGCTTGGGATTTGGGGGGGGCGGAAACACCATATATTTT.

This chain connects TRBV3-1 (or the pseudogene TRBV3-2) to TRBJ2-7, with 9 bases identical to TRBD2. The CDR3 extends over 16 amino acids. CDR1 and CDR2 (germline): LGHDT, YNNKEL (reference sequence). V shed 4 bases and J 3 bases; nucleotides not matched to a gene: 10. CDR3 in amino acids: CASSRSMAGGLYEQYF. CDR3 DNA: TGTGCCAGCAGCCGATCTATGGCGGGGGGGCTCTACGAGCAGTACTTC.

This chain connects TRBV28 to TRBJ2-5; 13 positions match TRBD2. Unmatched junction bases numbered 12, after V lost 3 bases and J lost 5 bases. This CDR3 has 18 residues. From germline, CDR1 is MDHEN and CDR2 SYDVKM. In DNA form, the CDR3 reads TGTGCCAGCAGTTTTGACCTTACTAGCGGGGGGGATGAGGAGACCCAGTACTTC. This gives the protein CASSFDLTSGGDEETQYF. The full variable domain, rest sourced from reference TRBV28 and TRBJ2-5, is DVKVTQSSRYLVKRTGEKVFLECVQDMDHENMFWYRQDPGLGLRLIYFSYDVKMKEKGDIPEGYSVSREKKERFSLILESASTNQTSMYLCASSFDLTSGGDEETQYFGPGTRLLVL.

The V and J genes are TRBV11-3 and TRBJ1-1; TRBD1 is a possible D gene (5 bases). The CDR3 length is 13 residues. Germline values: CDR1 SGHNT, CDR2 YENEEA. V was pared by 3 bases and J by 5 bases, with 10 bases between. The CDR3 DNA reads TGTGCCAGCAGCTTTGGGGCAAGAACTGAAGCTTTCTTT. It codes for CASSFGARTEAFF.

This clone was picked up one time. The V call is TRBV10-2, the J call TRBJ1-1, with D hard to call. Germline values: CDR1 WSHSY, CDR2 SAAADI. This CDR3 is built from 14 residues. The germline V and J ends were trimmed by 6 bases and 0 bases, with 11 bases remaining between them. This CDR3 is CASRPVGMNTEAFF. In nucleotides, the CDR3 is TGCGCCAGCAGACCCGTCGGGATGAACACTGAAGCTTTCTTT.

The chain combines TRBV29-1 with TRBJ2-1; 7 nucleotides match TRBD1. The V gene end was trimmed by 0 bases and the J gene end by 6 bases; junction bases not matched to a gene: 2. Germline CDR1 is SQVTM and CDR2 is ANQGSEA. The CDR3 consists of 13 residues. CDR3 bases: TGCAGCGTTGAAGATGGGACAGCCAATGAGCAGTTCTTC. The encoded protein is CSVEDGTANEQFF.

The V gene is TRBV28, the J gene TRBJ1-1; D is possibly TRBD1 (5 bases). The CDR3 contains 16 residues. The V and J ends lost 5 bases and 6 bases respectively, with 22 bases between them. Germline assignment: CDR1 MDHEN and CDR2 SYDVKM. DNA for the CDR3: TGTGCCAGCAGTCCCGGGGACTACACTTCTAGCGCTGAAGCTTTCTTT. This gives the protein CASSPGDYTSSAEAFF.

The chain combines TRBV6-5 with TRBJ1-1; 7 bases match TRBD1. The CDR3 totals 15 residues. V lost 6 bases to trimming and J lost 0 bases; unmatched junction nucleotides: 7. From germline, CDR1 is MNHEY and CDR2 SVGAGI. The CDR3 region has the DNA TGTGCCAGCAGGGAGGACAGGACCTTGAACACTGAAGCTTTCTTT. This encodes CASREDRTLNTEAFF.

This chain uses TRBV24-1 with TRBJ1-2, with a tentative D call TRBD1 (6 bases). The CDR3 is 12 amino acids. V lost 9 bases, J lost 6 bases, and 13 bases lay in between. In germline, CDR1 is KGHDR, CDR2 SFDVKD. CDR3 residues: CATSTGFDGYTF. DNA for the CDR3: TGTGCCACCTCGACAGGATTTGATGGCTACACCTTC.

This clone was seen only a few times. This chain links TRBV6-1 with TRBJ1-3, with TRBD1 matching over 9 bases. Trimming cost V 6 bases and J 3 bases; bases outside gene matches: 9. The length of the CDR3 is 16 residues. The V gene's germline CDR1 is MNHNS and CDR2 SASEGT. In DNA, the CDR3 is TGTGCCAGCAGAGAACTGGGACAGGGCGGTGGAAACACCATATATTTT. Residues: CASRELGQGGGNTIYF.

This chain uses TRBV25-1 with TRBJ2-1, with D perhaps TRBD2 (6 bases). Germline V gene lookup returns CDR1 MGHDK and CDR2 SYGVNS. This CDR3 is built from 15 residues. V lost 3 bases and J lost 8, with 17 bases in between. The CDR3 nucleotides are TGTGCCAGCAGTGAGAGCAAGGGTCGGAGGGATGAGCAGTTCTTC. Protein sequence: CASSESKGRRDEQFF. Looking up the rest from reference TRBV25-1 and TRBJ2-1 gives the full variable domain: EADIYQTPRYLVIGTGKKITLECSQTMGHDKMYWYQQDPGMELHLIHYSYGVNSTEKGDLSSESTVSRIRTEHFPLTLESARPSHTSQYLCASSESKGRRDEQFFGPGTRLTVL.

This chain links TRBV28 with TRBJ1-5; the match to TRBD1 covers 8 bases. The CDR3 is 18 amino acids. CDR1 MDHEN and CDR2 SYDVKM come from the germline V gene. Trimming removed 5 bases from V and 1 base from J; junction bases left unmatched: 13. CDR3 sequence (DNA): TGTGCCAGCAGTAACCCCTCAGGACAGGGCCGAAGCAATCAGCCCCAGCATTTT. Amino acid sequence: CASSNPSGQGRSNQPQHF.

This chain uses TRBV25-1 with TRBJ1-6; D uncertain. V was shortened by 1 base and J by 9 bases, with 16 bases between the two germline ends. Germline-derived CDR1 and CDR2 are MGHDK and SYGVNS. CDR3 length: 16 amino acids. CDR3 amino acids: CASSESGGFRISPLHF. DNA for the CDR3: TGTGCCAGCAGTGAATCGGGAGGTTTTAGGATTTCACCCCTCCACTTT.

The chain links TRBV11-2 to TRBJ2-5; a weak D match, TRBD2 (5 bases). The length of the CDR3 is 15 residues. In germline, CDR1 is SGHAT, CDR2 FQNNGV. V was pared by 5 bases and J by 6 bases, with 19 bases between. DNA for the CDR3: TGTGCCAGCAGCGTACGGACTGATCCCGGAAAGACCCAGTACTTC. Protein product: CASSVRTDPGKTQYF.

The genes are TRBV27 and TRBJ2-1; 9 bases agree with TRBD1. Germline V gene data show CDR1 as MNHEY and CDR2 as SMNVEV (reference sequence). Trimming at V came to 6 bases and at J to 7 bases, leaving 4 bases not matched to a gene. The CDR3 length is 13 residues. The CDR3 loop reads CASRGQGVNEQFF. The CDR3, as DNA: TGTGCCAGCAGGGGACAGGGCGTGAATGAGCAGTTCTTC.

The V call is TRBV3-1 (or the pseudogene TRBV3-2), the J call TRBJ1-1; maybe TRBD1 (6 bases). Trimming took 4 bases from V and 4 from J, leaving 13 bases between them. Germline V gene sequence: CDR1 LGHDT, CDR2 YNNKEL (reference sequence). The CDR3 contains 14 residues. The CDR3 sequence: CASSRQVGSTEAFF. The CDR3 DNA reads as TGTGCCAGCAGCCGACAGGTCGGATCCACTGAAGCTTTCTTT.

The chain employs TRBV18 and TRBJ1-3; tentative D call: TRBD1 (6 bases). Germline CDR1 and CDR2: KGHSH and LQKENI. The CDR3 is made up of 13 amino acids. V lost 5 bases, J lost 4 bases, and 9 bases lay in between. CDR3 sequence reads: CASSEGVGNTIYF. In nucleotides, the CDR3 is TGTGCCAGCTCAGAGGGGGTCGGAAACACCATATATTTT. The whole variable domain, filled in from reference TRBV18 and TRBJ1-3, reads NAGVMQNPRHLVRRRGQEARLRCSPMKGHSHVYWYRQLPEEGLKFMVYLQKENIIDESGMPKERFSAEFPKEGPSILRIQQVVRGDSAAYFCASSEGVGNTIYFGEGSWLTVV.